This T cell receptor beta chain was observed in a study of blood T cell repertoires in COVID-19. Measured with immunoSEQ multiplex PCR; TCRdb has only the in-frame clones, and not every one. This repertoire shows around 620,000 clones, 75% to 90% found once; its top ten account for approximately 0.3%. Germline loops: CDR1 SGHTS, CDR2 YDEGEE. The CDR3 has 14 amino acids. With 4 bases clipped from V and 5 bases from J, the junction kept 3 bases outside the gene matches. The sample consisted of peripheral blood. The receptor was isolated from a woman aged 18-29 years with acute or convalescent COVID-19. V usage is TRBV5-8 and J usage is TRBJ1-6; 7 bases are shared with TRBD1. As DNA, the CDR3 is TGTGCCAGCAGCCCGGGACAGAATAATTCACCCCTCCACTTT. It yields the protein CASSPGQNNSPLHF.